A single sample gave rise to the 14 T cell receptor delta chains below, sequenced in a study of gamma-delta T cells after stem cell transplantation. TCRdb re-called the RT-PCR reads using CATT. The sample holds a few hundred delta-chain clones, 22% seen once. Material: gamma-delta T cells. Every receptor here comes from a human donor. It is not recorded whose cells these are; they may come from a transplant donor.

This clone was counted only a few times. This sequence joins TRDV2 and TRDJ1, with no clear D. From germline, CDR1 is GEAIGNYY and CDR2 EKD. The CDR3 has 15 amino acids. V was shortened by 2 bases and J by 0 bases, with 12 bases between the two germline ends. The CDR3 nucleotides read TGTGCCTGTGACAGACTTCTTGACCACACCGATAAACTCATCTTT. It translates to CACDRLLDHTDKLIF.

This clone has just a few counts. The translation of this DNA and the TCRdb protein of a much larger clone differ at residue 13, probably owing to a read error; the protein shown here is translated from the DNA. The chain has TRDV1 and TRDJ1; TRDD3 matches 7 bases. Germline loops: CDR1 TSWWSYY, CDR2 QGS. The CDR3 contains 19 residues. The ends lost 1 base at V and 1 base at J; junction bases unmatched: 15. The CDR3 region is CALGEPASNWGPCTDKLIF. The CDR3, as DNA: TGTGCTCTTGGGGAACCAGCTTCGAACTGGGGACCGTGCACCGATAAACTCATCTTT.

About this clone itself: A far larger clone is one base from this, pointing to a likely read error. The chain recombines TRDV2 with TRDJ1; 8 bases match TRDD3. The germline gives CDR1 GEAIGNYY, CDR2 EKD. The CDR3 length is 17 residues. The chain's CDR3 is CACGTVGRDTRTDKLIF. CDR3 nucleotide sequence: TGTGCCTGTGGCACCGTTGGGAGGGATACGCGTACCGATAAACTCATCTTT.

This clone was seen only a few times. This likely stems from a read error, as it lies one base from a far larger clone. The sample contains more than one DNA sequence encoding this CDR3. The chain uses TRDV1 and TRDJ1; 13 positions agree with TRDD3. The CDR3 spans 24 residues. Germline V CDR1 and CDR2: TSWWSYY, QGS. This CDR3 is CALGELGMFPSRYWGIRGTDKLIF. The CDR3 coding sequence is TGTGCTCTTGGGGAACTAGGAATGTTTCCGTCTCGGTACTGGGGGATACGCGGCACCGATAAGCTCATCTTT.

About this clone: This sequence is one base from a far larger clone and is likely a read error. The same CDR3 can be traced to other DNA sequences in this sample. This CDR3 is CACDTVNRVGEDRSGWDTRQMFF. The CDR3 DNA reads TGTGCCTGTGATACCGTTAATCGTGTTGGGGAAGACAGGAGTGGCTGGGACACCCGACAGATGTTTTTC. The V and J genes are TRDV2 and TRDJ3, with D possibly TRDD3 on 5 matching bases. V lost 4 bases and J 3 bases, leaving 33 bases between the germline ends. This CDR3 is 23 amino acids long. Germline values: CDR1 GEAIGNYY, CDR2 EKD.

Concerning this clone: TCRdb assigns this DNA the protein of a much larger clone, which departs from its translation at residue 20; this likely reflects a read error, and the protein shown comes from translating the DNA. This chain uses TRDV2 with TRDJ1; 13 bases agree with TRDD3. CDR1 GEAIGNYY and CDR2 EKD come from the germline V gene. The CDR3 covers 21 residues. CDR3 region: CACDTVLKALGDTTFIDKLTF. CDR3 bases: TGTGCCTGTGACACCGTACTCAAAGCACTGGGGGATACGACGTTCATCGATAAACTCACCTTT.

Details on this clone: A read error is likely here: a far larger clone is one base away. Other DNA sequences of this sample code for an identical CDR3. The J gene is TRDJ3, the V gene TRDV1, with 9 positions matching TRDD3. Looked up from germline, CDR1 is TSWWSYY and CDR2 is QGS. This CDR3 has 18 residues. The chain's CDR3 is CALGARIGDTPHPRQMFF. CDR3 in DNA: TGTGCTCTTGGGGCCCGTATAGGGGATACGCCGCATCCCCGGCAGATGTTTTTC.

In its sample, this clone was seen a few times. TCRdb has a much larger clone's protein, which differs at residue 16 from the translation of this DNA, likely because of a read error; what is shown is the protein translated from the DNA. The V and J genes are TRDV2 and TRDJ1; D perhaps matches TRDD3 (6 bases). CDR3 length: 18 residues. Germline-derived CDR1 and CDR2 are GEAIGNYY and EKD. The CDR3 is CACDTVGGPFGYTDKPIF. In DNA form, the CDR3 reads TGTGCCTGTGACACCGTCGGGGGACCTTTCGGCTACACCGATAAACCCATCTTT.

A note on this clone: With a far larger clone one base away, a read error is the likely cause. The sample contains more than one DNA sequence encoding this CDR3. V and J are TRDV1 and TRDJ1; TRDD3 aligns across 7 bases. The CDR3 loop spans 19 amino acids. The germline gives CDR1 TSWWSYY, CDR2 QGS. The chain's CDR3 is CALGEPASNWGPYTDKLIF. CDR3 bases: TGTGCCCTTGGGGAACCAGCTTCGAACTGGGGACCGTACACCGATAAACTCATCTTT.

The chain has TRDV2 and TRDJ1, with 10 bases aligning to TRDD3. CDR3 length: 16 amino acids. Germline values: CDR1 GEAIGNYY, CDR2 EKD. V was clipped by 3 bases and J by 2 bases; unmatched bases: 8. The CDR3 region is CACDHITGGFTDKLIF. Written as DNA, the CDR3 is TGTGCCTGTGACCACATAACTGGGGGATTTACCGATAAACTCATCTTT.

This clone is judged medium-sized. A read error is the likely source, as a far larger clone sits one nucleotide away. Other DNA sequences from this sample encode an identical CDR3 as well. This chain uses TRDV2 with TRDJ3; a possible D gene is TRDD3 (5 bases). Germline CDR1 reads GEAIGNYY; CDR2 reads EKD. CDR3 size: 23 residues. V lost 0 bases and J lost 3, with 29 bases in between. CDR3 DNA: TGTGCCTGTGACACCGTTAATCGTGTTGGGGAAGACAGAAGTGGCTGGGACACCCGACAGATGTTTTTC. Its protein product is CACDTVNRVGEDRSGWDTRQMFF.

This clone was counted a few times. TCRdb records a much larger clone's protein for this DNA, with a difference at residue 13 that likely arises from a read error; the protein given is the translation of the DNA. This chain links TRDV2 with TRDJ3; TRDD3 aligns across 7 bases. Germline CDR1 is GEAIGNYY and CDR2 is EKD. CDR3 length equals 20 residues. CDR3: CACDTPGGSTPSRDTRQMFF. CDR3 DNA sequence: TGTGCCTGTGACACGCCTGGGGGCTCAACCCCCTCCCGGGACACCCGACAGATGTTTTTC.

In this sample, this clone turned up a few times. This is likely an artifact of a read error, given a far larger clone one base away. The same CDR3 is also encoded by other DNA sequences in this sample. This rearrangement joins TRDV1 to TRDJ3; 9 nucleotides match TRDD3. CDR1 TSWWSYY and CDR2 QGS come from the germline V gene. The CDR3 spans 18 residues. In nucleotides, the CDR3 is TGTGCTCTCGGGGCCCGTATAGGGGATACGCCGCATCCCCGACAGATGTTTTTC. It specifies CALGARIGDTPHPRQMFF.

This clone has a handful of counts. The amino acid sequence in TCRdb belongs to a much larger clone and departs from this DNA's translation at residue 9, likely a sequencing read error; the sequence shown is translated from the DNA. J is TRDJ1 and V is TRDV3; the match to TRDD3 covers 11 bases. This CDR3 contains 24 residues. Germline trimming cut 2 bases from V and 0 bases from J; bases unmatched to any gene: 32. In germline, CDR1 is TVYSNPD, CDR2 GDNSRS (reference sequence). DNA of the CDR3: TGTGCCTTTGGAGAAAGGCCTTCCTGCCCCCATAAACTCTGGGGGATACCGTACACCGATAAACTCATCTTT. Translation: CAFGERPSCPHKLWGIPYTDKLIF.